A selection of T cell receptor beta chains follows, all from one sample in a study of blood T cell repertoires in COVID-19. Generated by immunoSEQ multiplex PCR, the TCRdb table keeps only in-frame clones and is missing some. This sample has tens of thousands of clones; roughly nine tenths occur once, and the top ten carry 5% to 6.5%. Input material: peripheral blood. The receptors here all came from a man between 60 and 70 years old with acute or convalescent COVID-19. Each CDR3 is given with its conserved first and last residue. A D gene is named only where the DNA matches it firmly. Some rows mark clone size as missing; the rest say once, few, many or name a class of expanded clone.

D	size	V	J	CDR3	DNA
TRBD2	few	TRBV19	TRBJ2-3	CASSLAGGPDTQYF	TGTGCCAGTAGTTTGGCGGGGGGCCCAGATACGCAGTATTTT
NA	NA	TRBV25-1	TRBJ2-3	CASSRLPEDTQYF	TGTGCCAGCAGTCGACTCCCCGAGGATACGCAGTATTTT
NA	NA	TRBV3-1/TRBV3-2	TRBJ1-2	CASSQEGGSYGYTF	TGTGCCAGCAGCCAAGAGGGGGGTAGCTATGGCTACACCTTC
NA	NA	TRBV7-8	TRBJ2-5	CASSLEGRDAIRGTQYF	TGTGCCAGCAGCTTAGAGGGGCGGGACGCAATCCGGGGGACCCAGTACTTC
TRBD1	NA	TRBV19	TRBJ1-1	CASSTILGQDLMNTEAFF	TGTGCCAGTAGTACAATTCTAGGACAGGATCTCATGAACACTGAAGCTTTCTTT
TRBD1	NA	TRBV28	TRBJ1-5	CASRNRGTVYNQPQHF	TGTGCCAGCAGGAACAGGGGTACGGTATACAATCAGCCCCAGCATTTT
NA	NA	TRBV5-5	TRBJ2-2	CASSPQGPNTGELFF	TGTGCCAGCAGCCCCCAGGGCCCGAACACCGGGGAGCTGTTTTTT
TRBD2	NA	TRBV2	TRBJ2-1	CASSEEAGAPNEQFF	TGTGCCAGCAGTGAAGAAGCGGGAGCCCCGAATGAGCAGTTCTTC
NA	NA	TRBV10-3	TRBJ1-2	CAISEGDFYGYTF	TGTGCCATCAGTGAAGGAGACTTCTATGGCTACACCTTC
NA	once	TRBV19	TRBJ1-2	CASSTRTDSYGYTF	TGTGCCAGTAGTACCCGGACAGATTCATATGGCTACACCTTC
TRBD2	NA	TRBV10-3	TRBJ2-5	CAISEGLAGGETQYF	TGTGCCATCAGTGAAGGACTAGCGGGGGGAGAGACCCAGTACTTC
NA	NA	TRBV25-1	TRBJ1-1	CASSDAGPSTEAFF	TGTGCCAGCAGTGATGCGGGCCCAAGCACTGAAGCTTTCTTT
NA	NA	TRBV27	TRBJ1-2	CASSLYRDGGYTF	TGTGCCAGCAGTTTATACAGGGATGGTGGCTACACCTTC
NA	NA	TRBV19	TRBJ1-2	CASSIDRGVRYGYTF	TGTGCCAGTAGTATAGACAGGGGCGTCCGGTATGGCTACACCTTC
TRBD2	NA	TRBV7-2	TRBJ2-3	CASSLVPTSGADTQYF	TGTGCCAGCAGCTTAGTTCCAACTAGCGGGGCAGATACGCAGTATTTT
TRBD1	once	TRBV10-1	TRBJ1-1	CASSNRGKAFF	TGCGCCAGCAGCAACAGGGGAAAAGCTTTCTTT
NA	NA	TRBV14	TRBJ2-3	CASSQSSDTQYF	TGTGCCAGCAGCCAGAGTTCCGATACGCAGTATTTT